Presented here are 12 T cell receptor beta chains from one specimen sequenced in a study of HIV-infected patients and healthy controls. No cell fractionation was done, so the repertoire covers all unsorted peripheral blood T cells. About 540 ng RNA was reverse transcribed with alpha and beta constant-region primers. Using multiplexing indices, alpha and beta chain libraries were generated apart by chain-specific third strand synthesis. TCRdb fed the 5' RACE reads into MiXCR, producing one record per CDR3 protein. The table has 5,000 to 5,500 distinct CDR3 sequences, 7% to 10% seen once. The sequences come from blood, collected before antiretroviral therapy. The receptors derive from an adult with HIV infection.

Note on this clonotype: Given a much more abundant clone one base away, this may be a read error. CDR3 sequence (DNA): TGTGCCAGTAGTATAGTGGTGAGGGTGAACACCGGGGAGCTGTTTTTT. This sequence encodes CASSIVVRVNTGELFF. The rearrangement links TRBV19 to TRBJ2-2; a possible D gene is TRBD2 (5 bases). In germline, CDR1 is LNHDA, CDR2 SQIVND (reference sequence). V gave up 1 base and J gave up 1 base, with 10 bases separating them. CDR3 length: 16 residues.

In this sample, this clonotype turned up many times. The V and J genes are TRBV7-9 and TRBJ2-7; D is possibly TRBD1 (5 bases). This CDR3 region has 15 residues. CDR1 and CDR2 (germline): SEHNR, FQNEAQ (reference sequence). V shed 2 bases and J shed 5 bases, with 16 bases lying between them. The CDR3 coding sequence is TGTGCCAGCAGCTTACAGGGCTGGCCCCCCCACGAGCAGTACTTC. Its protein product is CASSLQGWPPHEQYF.

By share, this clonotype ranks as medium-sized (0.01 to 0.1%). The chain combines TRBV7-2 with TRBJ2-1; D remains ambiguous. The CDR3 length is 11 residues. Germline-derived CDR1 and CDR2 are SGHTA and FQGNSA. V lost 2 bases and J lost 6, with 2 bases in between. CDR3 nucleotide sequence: TGTGCCAGCAGCTTATCCAATGAGCAGTTCTTC. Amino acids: CASSLSNEQFF.

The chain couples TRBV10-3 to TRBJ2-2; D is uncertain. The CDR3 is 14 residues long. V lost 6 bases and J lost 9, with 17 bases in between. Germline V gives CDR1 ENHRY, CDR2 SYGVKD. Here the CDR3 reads CAIRPDRDHRELFF. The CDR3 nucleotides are TGTGCCATCAGACCGGACCGAGATCACCGGGAGCTGTTTTTT.

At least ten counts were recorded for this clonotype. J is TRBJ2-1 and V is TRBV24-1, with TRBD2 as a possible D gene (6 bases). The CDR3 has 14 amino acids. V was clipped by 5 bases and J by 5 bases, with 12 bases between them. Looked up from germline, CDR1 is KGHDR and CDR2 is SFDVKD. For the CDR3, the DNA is TGTGCCACCAGTGGGAGGGGTAGGGACAATGAGCAGTTCTTC. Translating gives CATSGRGRDNEQFF.

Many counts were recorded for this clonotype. The CDR3 protein is CASSLAGENNEQFF. CDR3 in DNA: TGTGCCAGCAGTTTAGCAGGGGAAAACAATGAGCAGTTCTTC. This chain uses TRBV27 with TRBJ2-1; D possibly corresponds to TRBD1 (6 bases). V was pared by 2 bases and J by 5 bases, with 10 bases between. This CDR3 is built from 14 residues. The germline V gene has CDR1 MNHEY and CDR2 SMNVEV (reference sequence).

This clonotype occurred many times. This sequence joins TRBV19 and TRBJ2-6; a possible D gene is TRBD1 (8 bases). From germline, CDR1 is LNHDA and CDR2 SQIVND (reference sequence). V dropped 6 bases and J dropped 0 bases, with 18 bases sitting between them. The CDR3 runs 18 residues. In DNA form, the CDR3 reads TGTGCCAGTAGCCGAAAAACAGGGGGGGCCTCTGGGGCCAACGTCCTGACTTTC. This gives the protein CASSRKTGGASGANVLTF.

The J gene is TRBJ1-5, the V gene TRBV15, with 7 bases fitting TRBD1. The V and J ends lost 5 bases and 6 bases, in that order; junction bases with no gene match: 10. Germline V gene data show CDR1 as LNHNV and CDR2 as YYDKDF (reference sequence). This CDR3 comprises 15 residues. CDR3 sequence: CATSQIGTAVQPQHF. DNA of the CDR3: TGTGCCACCAGCCAAATCGGGACAGCCGTTCAGCCCCAGCATTTT.

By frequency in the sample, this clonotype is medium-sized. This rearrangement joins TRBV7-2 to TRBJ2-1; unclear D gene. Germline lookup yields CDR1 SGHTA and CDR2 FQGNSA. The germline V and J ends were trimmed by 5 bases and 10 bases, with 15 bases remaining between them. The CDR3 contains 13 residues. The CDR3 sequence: CASSIANLREQFF. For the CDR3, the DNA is TGTGCCAGCAGCATCGCAAACCTTAGGGAGCAGTTCTTC.

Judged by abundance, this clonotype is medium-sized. CDR3 in amino acids: CASSLSPGNNEQFF. Written as DNA, the CDR3 is TGTGCCAGCAGTTTATCCCCCGGGAACAATGAGCAGTTCTTC. The rearrangement links TRBV27 to TRBJ2-1, with D possibly being TRBD2 (5 bases). Germline V gives CDR1 MNHEY, CDR2 SMNVEV (reference sequence). The CDR3 has 14 amino acids. Trimming stripped 0 bases from V and 5 bases from J, with 8 bases between.

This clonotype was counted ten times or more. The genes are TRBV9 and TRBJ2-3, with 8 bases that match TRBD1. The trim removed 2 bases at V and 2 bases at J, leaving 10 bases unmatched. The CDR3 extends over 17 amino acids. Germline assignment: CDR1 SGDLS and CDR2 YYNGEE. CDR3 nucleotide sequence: TGTGCCAGCAGCGTGTTGGGACAGGTCGAAAACACAGATACGCAGTATTTT. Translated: CASSVLGQVENTDTQYF. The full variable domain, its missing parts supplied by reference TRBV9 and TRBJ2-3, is DSGVTQTPKHLITATGQRVTLRCSPRSGDLSVYWYQQSLDQGLQFLIQYYNGEERAKGNILERFSAQQFPDLHSELNLSSLELGDSALYFCASSVLGQVENTDTQYFGPGTRLTVL.

CDR3 nucleotide sequence: TGTGCCAGCAGCGCGATGGCTAAACCTGAAGCTTTCTTT. This gives the protein CASSAMAKPEAFF. The chain uses TRBV9 and TRBJ1-1, with D hard to call. Germline V gene data show CDR1 as SGDLS and CDR2 as YYNGEE. V lost 3 bases, J lost 6 bases, and 12 bases lay in between. The CDR3 consists of 13 residues.